These 11 T cell receptor beta chains originate from one sample sequenced in a study of blood T cell repertoires in COVID-19. This table comes from immunoSEQ multiplex PCR, and its TCRdb copy is limited to in-frame clones, with some not included. The table shows approximately 140,000 clones, with around 84% occurring only once. Specimen: peripheral blood. The receptor set was obtained from a man in his 60s with active or convalescent COVID-19.

This clone was observed at least ten times. This chain joins TRBV29-1 and TRBJ2-1; 8 nucleotides match TRBD1. V lost 5 bases and J lost 5; bases outside the gene matches: 14. Germline V gives CDR1 SQVTM, CDR2 ANQGSEA. The CDR3 runs 16 residues. The CDR3 region is CSVPRPTGADNNEQFF. The CDR3 coding sequence is TGCAGCGTTCCCCGCCCGACAGGGGCCGATAACAATGAGCAGTTCTTC.

The chain combines TRBV7-2 with TRBJ1-2; 9 positions match TRBD1. CDR3 length equals 15 residues. Unmatched junction bases numbered 12, after V lost 5 bases and J lost 8 bases. The germline gives CDR1 SGHTA, CDR2 FQGNSA. Here the CDR3 reads CASSLTPGTGNGYTF. The CDR3 bases are TGTGCCAGCAGCCTGACTCCCGGGACAGGGAACGGCTACACCTTC.

The chain joins TRBV28 to TRBJ1-2; 12 bases are a match to TRBD1. The V gene's germline CDR1 is MDHEN and CDR2 SYDVKM. V dropped 6 bases and J dropped 8; count of bases not matched to a gene: 4. This CDR3 has 13 residues. CDR3 sequence (DNA): TGTGCCAGCAGCGGGACAGGGGGCGTCGGCTACACCTTC. It codes for CASSGTGGVGYTF.

This chain links TRBV5-6 with TRBJ1-2; 10 bases are shared with TRBD1. This CDR3 region has 14 residues. Germline V gene data show CDR1 as SGHDT and CDR2 as YYEEEE. V lost 3 bases to trimming and J lost 3 bases; unmatched junction nucleotides: 2. This CDR3 reads CASSSTGGDYGYTF. The DNA for the CDR3 is TGTGCCAGCAGCTCGACAGGGGGCGACTATGGCTACACCTTC.

The rearrangement uses TRBV6-6 and TRBJ1-1, with D possibly TRBD1 on 5 matching bases. Looked up from germline, CDR1 is MNHNY and CDR2 is SVGAGI (reference sequence). V lost 2 bases to trimming and J lost 3 bases, with 10 bases between them. The CDR3 has 14 residues. The CDR3 DNA reads TGTGCCAGCAGTTACGCGGGGGAGCACACTGAAGCTTTCTTT. Encoded protein: CASSYAGEHTEAFF.

This clone occurred once. This rearrangement joins TRBV28 to TRBJ2-7; 10 nucleotides match TRBD2. The V and J ends lost 6 bases and 2 bases, in that order; junction bases with no gene match: 10. This CDR3 contains 16 residues. Germline V gene lookup returns CDR1 MDHEN and CDR2 SYDVKM. CDR3 sequence reads: CASSFTLAGLTYEQYF. The DNA for the CDR3 is TGTGCCAGCAGCTTTACACTAGCGGGACTAACCTACGAGCAGTACTTC.

This chain joins TRBV21-1 and TRBJ1-5; the DNA was not compared with TRBD1, the D call given in the table. TRBV21-1 is reported as a pseudogene. The CDR3 extends over 16 amino acids. CDR3 bases: TGTGCCAGCAGCAACGTGGGGCCGTATTTCTATCAGCCCCAGCATTTT. Protein sequence: CASSNVGPYFYQPQHF.

As to this clone: This sample includes further DNA sequences coding for the same CDR3. The V gene is TRBV3-1 (or the pseudogene TRBV3-2), the J gene TRBJ1-1; no reliable D call. Germline V gene sequence: CDR1 LGHDT, CDR2 YNNKEL (reference sequence). Trimming took 3 bases from V and 5 from J, leaving 7 bases between them. There are 12 residues in the CDR3. This chain's CDR3 is CASSQRGTEAFF. In DNA, the CDR3 is TGTGCCAGCAGCCAGCGAGGGACTGAAGCTTTCTTT.

The sample holds one count of this clone. CDR3 bases: TGTGCCAGCTCCCCGACAGGTTTGACTGAAGCTTTCTTT. Its translation: CASSPTGLTEAFF. The chain couples TRBV18 to TRBJ1-1; maybe TRBD1 (6 bases). Germline V gene data show CDR1 as KGHSH and CDR2 as LQKENI. The CDR3 runs to 13 residues. V was pared by 6 bases and J by 5 bases, with 13 bases between.

The rearrangement links TRBV27 to TRBJ1-2; weak D call: TRBD1 (6 bases). CDR3 length: 16 residues. Germline CDR1 is MNHEY and CDR2 is SMNVEV (reference sequence). Trimming left V 5 bases short and J 6 bases short, with 22 bases between. CDR3 region: CASSPTYVHREDGYTF. The CDR3 region has the DNA TGTGCCAGCAGTCCCACCTATGTGCACAGGGAAGATGGCTACACCTTC.

This clone was detected a few times. The V and J genes are TRBV2 and TRBJ2-7; possibly TRBD2 for D (6 bases). V was trimmed by 6 bases and J by 1 base, leaving 22 bases between them. The CDR3 contains 17 residues. Germline CDR1 SNHLY, CDR2 FYNNEI. CDR3 bases: TGTGCCAGCAGAGGGAACACTATCGTTGGGACTTCCTACGAGCAGTACTTC. It encodes CASRGNTIVGTSYEQYF.